This T cell receptor (beta chain) appears in the sequencing data of a study of blood T cell repertoires in COVID-19. CDR3 length: 15 residues. Trimming shortened V by 5 bases and J by 3 bases, and 17 bases separated the two germline ends. In germline, CDR1 is SGHVS, CDR2 FNYEAQ. Authors' methods: Reference gene primer amplification yielded estimated nucleated cell counts. Assay: immunoSEQ multiplex PCR; the TCRdb copy retains only in-frame clones and omits some. D and trimming come from the DNA, and the V and J calls and clone size come from that table. This table holds roughly 700,000 clones, about 87% found once.

The sequenced sample consisted of peripheral blood. This sequence joins TRBV7-6 and TRBJ2-7; D might be TRBD1 (6 bases). This TCR was recovered from a woman younger than 30 with acute or convalescent COVID-19. The CDR3 DNA is TGTGCCAGCAGCCCATCCGGGACATCCGACTACGAGCAGTACTTC. Protein: CASSPSGTSDYEQYF.